This passage covers 10 T cell receptor beta chains from one sample sequenced in a study of cytomegalovirus exposure and HLA in healthy donors. PCR employed 60 Vbeta and 13 Jbeta primers. Clones were sequenced by immunoSEQ multiplex PCR, and TCRdb holds only the in-frame ones, with some missing. The sample shows under 200,000 clones, around 76% of them seen only once. The sequenced material came from PBMCs. The receptors here all came from a man aged 25 to 40 in good health and CMV-seronegative.

This clone was seen only a few times. This rearrangement joins TRBV9 to TRBJ1-3; D not resolved. V was cut by 0 bases and J by 3 bases, with 4 bases left in between. CDR1 and CDR2 (germline): SGDLS, YYNGEE. CDR3 length equals 13 residues. CDR3 loop: CASSVALGNTIYF. The DNA of the CDR3 is TGTGCCAGCAGCGTAGCCCTTGGAAACACCATATATTTT.

This chain links TRBV11-3 with TRBJ2-7, with D possibly TRBD2 on 6 matching bases. From germline, CDR1 is SGHNT and CDR2 YENEEA. Trimming left V 0 bases short and J 6 bases short, with 15 bases between. This CDR3 region has 15 residues. CDR3 coding DNA: TGTGCCAGCAGCTTAGAGGGACCCCCAGCGGGCGAGCAGTACTTC. It translates to CASSLEGPPAGEQYF.

This clone has a handful of counts. This sequence joins TRBV7-6 and TRBJ2-7; TRBD1 matches 7 bases. V gave up 4 bases and J gave up 6 bases; unmatched junction bases: 3. CDR3 length equals 12 residues. The germline CDR1 and CDR2 sequences are SGHVS and FNYEAQ. The DNA of the CDR3 is TGTGCCAGCAGCTGGGGGACAGCCGAGCAGTACTTC. Its protein is CASSWGTAEQYF. Filled out from reference TRBV7-6 and TRBJ2-7, the complete variable domain reads GAGVSQSPRYKVTKRGQDVALRCDPISGHVSLYWYRQALGQGPEFLTYFNYEAQQDKSGLPNDRFSAERPEGSISTLTIQRTEQRDSAMYRCASSWGTAEQYFGPGTRLTVT.

J is TRBJ1-1 and V is TRBV27; weak D call: TRBD1 (6 bases). Between the trimmed V and J ends, which lost 6 bases and 1 base, there was a span of 12 bases. This CDR3 comprises 14 residues. Germline V gives CDR1 MNHEY, CDR2 SMNVEV (reference sequence). The CDR3 is CASSPGGRNTEAFF. The CDR3 nucleotides read TGTGCCAGCAGCCCCGGGGGGCGGAACACTGAAGCTTTCTTT.

This chain uses TRBV6-5 with TRBJ2-7; 12 bases are a match to TRBD2. With 8 bases clipped from V and 2 bases from J, the junction kept 4 bases outside the gene matches. From germline, CDR1 is MNHEY and CDR2 SVGAGI. The CDR3 contains 14 residues. DNA for the CDR3: TGTGCCAGCGGGGGACTAGCGGGTGCCTACGAGCAGTACTTC. Its protein product is CASGGLAGAYEQYF.

V usage is TRBV11-2 and J usage is TRBJ2-5, with D perhaps TRBD2 (5 bases). The CDR3 sequence is 16 residues long. V shed 5 bases and J shed 4 bases, with 20 bases lying between them. Germline CDR1 reads SGHAT; CDR2 reads FQNNGV. The CDR3 bases are TGTGCCAGCAGCCCTACTGAACGGGGTTACGGAGAGACCCAGTACTTC. It yields the protein CASSPTERGYGETQYF. The variable domain in full, completed from reference TRBV11-2 and TRBJ2-5, reads EAGVAQSPRYKIIEKRQSVAFWCNPISGHATLYWYQQILGQGPKLLIQFQNNGVVDDSQLPKDRFSAERLKGVDSTLKIQPAKLEDSAVYLCASSPTERGYGETQYFGPGTRLLVL.

The rearrangement joins TRBV5-6 to TRBJ2-7; 7 nucleotides agree with TRBD2. Germline V lookup: CDR1 SGHDT, CDR2 YYEEEE. The V gene end was trimmed by 2 bases and the J gene end by 1 base; junction bases not matched to a gene: 9. There are 16 residues in the CDR3. CDR3 amino acids: CASSFQRELRSYEQYF. Written as DNA, the CDR3 is TGTGCCAGCAGCTTTCAGCGGGAACTTAGGTCCTACGAGCAGTACTTC. Variable domain in full (rest from reference TRBV5-6 and TRBJ2-7): DAGVTQSPTHLIKTRGQQVTLRCSPKSGHDTVSWYQQALGQGPQFIFQYYEEEERQRGNFPDRFSGHQFPNYSSELNVNALLLGDSALYLCASSFQRELRSYEQYFGPGTRLTVT.

The chain uses TRBV13 and TRBJ1-1; 9 bases line up with TRBD1. J lost 3 bases, V lost 6 bases, and 8 bases had no gene match. Germline V gene lookup returns CDR1 PRHDT and CDR2 FYEKMQ (reference sequence). The CDR3 has 15 amino acids. As DNA, the CDR3 is TGTGCCAGCAGTTTGAGAAGACAGGGGGACACTGAAGCTTTCTTT. This encodes CASSLRRQGDTEAFF.

The chain links TRBV18 to TRBJ2-7; 8 bases are shared with TRBD1. Losses at the gene ends were 3 bases for V and 6 bases for J; bases not matched to a gene: 7. From germline, CDR1 is KGHSH and CDR2 LQKENI. This CDR3 region has 14 residues. The CDR3 reads CASSPLDRASEQYF. In nucleotides, the CDR3 is TGTGCCAGCTCACCTCTGGACAGGGCTTCCGAGCAGTACTTC.

This clone was counted a few times. The gene calls are TRBV27 and TRBJ2-7; D possibly corresponds to TRBD2 (5 bases). This CDR3 has 14 residues. V lost 4 bases to trimming and J lost 6 bases, with 16 bases between them. Germline assignment: CDR1 MNHEY and CDR2 SMNVEV (reference sequence). CDR3 in amino acids: CASSSGGSFREQYF. In DNA, the CDR3 is TGTGCCAGCAGTTCCGGAGGCAGCTTTCGCGAGCAGTACTTC.